This entry describes one T cell receptor beta chain. Its antigen is still unknown. In nominal health when sampled, donors likely had unrecorded immune exposures nonetheless. The PCR ran on 60 Vbeta and 13 Jbeta primers. Data came from immunoSEQ multiplex PCR; TCRdb stores just in-frame clones and leaves some out. Among 100,000 to 150,000 clones listed, over 70% were seen once. CDR1 and CDR2 from the germline V gene are DFQATT and SNEGSKA (reference sequence). V lost 3 bases and J 4 bases, leaving 6 bases between the germline ends. The length of the CDR3 is 11 residues. These data belong to a study of cytomegalovirus exposure and HLA in healthy donors. About the research overall: One earlier analysis, a look at around 180 million T cells, found some 120 million unique TCR beta sequences.

Points from the study as a whole: Associated with cytomegalovirus, according to the listing, were fewer than 200 TCR beta chains. HLA allele associations emerged for around 15,000 TCR beta sequences in a later analysis, at 0.05 false discovery rate.

The specimen sequenced was PBMCs. The chain couples TRBV20-1 to TRBJ1-1; no definite D call. The sequence was collected from a man aged 40-55 years in good health and CMV-seropositive. CDR3 bases: TGCAGTGCTAGTCGCAGCACTGAAGCTTTCTTT. It codes for CSASRSTEAFF.